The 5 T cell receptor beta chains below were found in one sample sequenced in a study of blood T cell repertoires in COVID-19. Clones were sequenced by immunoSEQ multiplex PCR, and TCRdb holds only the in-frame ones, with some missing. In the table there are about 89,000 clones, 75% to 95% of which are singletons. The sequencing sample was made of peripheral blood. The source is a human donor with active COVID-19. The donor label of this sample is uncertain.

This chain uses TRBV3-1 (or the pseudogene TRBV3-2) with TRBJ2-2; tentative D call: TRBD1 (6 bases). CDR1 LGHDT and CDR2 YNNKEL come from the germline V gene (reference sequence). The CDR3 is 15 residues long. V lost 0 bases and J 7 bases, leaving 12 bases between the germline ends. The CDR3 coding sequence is TGTGCCAGCAGCCAAGATCACAGGGAAGGCGGGGAGCTGTTTTTT. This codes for CASSQDHREGGELFF.

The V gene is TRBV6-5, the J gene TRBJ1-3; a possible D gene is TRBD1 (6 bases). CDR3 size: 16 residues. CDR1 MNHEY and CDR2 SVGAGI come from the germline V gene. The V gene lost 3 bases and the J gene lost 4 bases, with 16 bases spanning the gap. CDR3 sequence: CASSYGLGAEGNTIYF. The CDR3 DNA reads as TGTGCCAGCAGTTATGGATTGGGGGCGGAAGGAAACACCATATATTTT.

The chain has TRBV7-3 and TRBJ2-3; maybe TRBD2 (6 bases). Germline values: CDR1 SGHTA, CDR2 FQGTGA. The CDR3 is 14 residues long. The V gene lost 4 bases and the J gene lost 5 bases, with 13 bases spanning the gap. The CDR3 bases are TGTGCCAGCAGCTCTAACGGGGGTTTAGATACGCAGTATTTT. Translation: CASSSNGGLDTQYF.

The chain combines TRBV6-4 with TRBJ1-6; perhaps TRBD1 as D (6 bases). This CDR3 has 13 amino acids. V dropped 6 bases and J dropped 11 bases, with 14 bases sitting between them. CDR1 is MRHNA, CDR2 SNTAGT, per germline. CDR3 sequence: CASRENRDAPLHF. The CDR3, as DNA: TGTGCCAGCAGGGAAAACAGGGATGCACCCCTCCACTTT.

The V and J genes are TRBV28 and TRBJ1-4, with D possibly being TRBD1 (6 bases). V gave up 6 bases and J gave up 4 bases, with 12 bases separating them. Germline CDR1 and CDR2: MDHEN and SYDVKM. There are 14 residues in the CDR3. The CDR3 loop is CASRSGQYNEKLFF. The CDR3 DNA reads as TGTGCCAGCAGGTCCGGACAGTATAATGAAAAACTGTTTTTT. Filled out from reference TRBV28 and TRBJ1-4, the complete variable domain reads DVKVTQSSRYLVKRTGEKVFLECVQDMDHENMFWYRQDPGLGLRLIYFSYDVKMKEKGDIPEGYSVSREKKERFSLILESASTNQTSMYLCASRSGQYNEKLFFGSGTQLSVL.